These 22 T cell receptor beta chains were all obtained from the same sample, sequenced in a study of PD-1 blockade in classical Hodgkin lymphoma. Profiled with immunoSEQ multiplex PCR; TCRdb holds only in-frame clones, not every one. The data hold 4,500 to 6,500 clones, with 80% to 90% observed a single time. Time point indicated: newly diagnosed, previously untreated cHL patient sample. Thawed PBMCs supplied CD8+ T cells via magnetic negative selection. What was sequenced was CD8+ T cells from blood. The source of these receptors is a human donor with classical Hodgkin lymphoma.

The chain joins TRBV7-9 to TRBJ1-3; 9 bases match TRBD1. The CDR3 is 16 residues long. The ends lost 5 bases at V and 3 bases at J; junction bases unmatched: 8. CDR1 and CDR2 from the germline V gene are SEHNR and FQNEAQ (reference sequence). For the CDR3, the DNA is TGTGCCAGCAGCGAAACAGGGGGCGCTTATGGAAACACCATATATTTT. Translated: CASSETGGAYGNTIYF.

The chain employs TRBV27 and TRBJ1-4, with D maybe TRBD1 (6 bases). The CDR3 length is 14 residues. In germline, CDR1 is MNHEY, CDR2 SMNVEV (reference sequence). The V end lost 3 bases, the J end lost 7 bases, and 12 bases lay between the germline ends. CDR3 sequence: CASSFTGISEKLFF. The DNA of the CDR3 is TGTGCCAGCAGTTTTACAGGGATTTCTGAAAAACTGTTTTTT.

This clone was detected only once. The V gene is TRBV5-6, the J gene TRBJ1-1; D possibly corresponds to TRBD1 (5 bases). V shed 0 bases and J shed 6 bases, with 15 bases lying between them. The germline gives CDR1 SGHDT, CDR2 YYEEEE. This CDR3 is built from 15 residues. CDR3 sequence (DNA): TGTGCCAGCAGCTTGGTTGGGGGTTTTGACGCTGAAGCTTTCTTT. Its translation is CASSLVGGFDAEAFF.

This clone was observed a handful of times. The genes are TRBV5-1 and TRBJ2-7; no clear D gene. V dropped 0 bases and J dropped 4 bases, with 11 bases sitting between them. The CDR3 spans 14 residues. The V gene's germline CDR1 is SGHRS and CDR2 YFSETQ. The CDR3 loop reads CASSLEASSYEQYF. CDR3 DNA: TGCGCCAGCAGCTTGGAGGCCAGTTCATACGAGCAGTACTTC.

The rearrangement uses TRBV7-6 and TRBJ2-7; TRBD2 might be the D (5 bases). The V end was cut by 1 base, the J end by 3 bases, with 10 bases between. Germline V lookup: CDR1 SGHVS, CDR2 FNYEAQ. The CDR3 runs to 14 residues. Written as DNA, the CDR3 is TGTGCCAGCAGCTTAGAACCGGGGAGCTACGAGCAGTACTTC. Encoded protein: CASSLEPGSYEQYF.

This clone has more than one count but fewer than ten. The chain links TRBV7-9 to TRBJ1-5; D is ambiguous. Trimming removed 5 bases from V and 6 bases from J, with 14 bases in between. This CDR3 has 14 residues. Germline values: CDR1 SEHNR, CDR2 FQNEAQ (reference sequence). The DNA for the CDR3 is TGTGCCAGCAGCGGTGCCGATTGGGGTCAGCCCCAGCATTTT. Its translation is CASSGADWGQPQHF.

The CDR3 spells CASSEQGTQYF. CDR3 DNA: TGTGCCAGCAGCGAACAGGGGACCCAGTACTTC. J is TRBJ2-5 and V is TRBV6-5; the D gene is possibly TRBD1 (6 bases). This CDR3 comprises 11 residues. CDR1 and CDR2 from the germline V gene are MNHEY and SVGAGI. The V gene lost 6 bases and the J gene lost 7 bases, with 9 bases spanning the gap.

This clone has only a few counts. This chain links TRBV7-9 with TRBJ1-2; 7 bases are a match to TRBD1. The V and J ends lost 5 bases and 2 bases, in that order; junction bases with no gene match: 2. The CDR3 is 13 residues long. Germline V gives CDR1 SEHNR, CDR2 FQNEAQ (reference sequence). CDR3 protein: CASSRGQNYGYTF. The CDR3 nucleotides are TGTGCCAGCAGCAGGGGGCAGAACTATGGCTACACCTTC.

V gene TRBV7-9 combines with J gene TRBJ2-1; TRBD1 agrees at 8 bases. From germline, CDR1 is SEHNR and CDR2 FQNEAQ (reference sequence). With V trimmed by 4 bases and J by 0 bases, 2 bases remained unmatched. This CDR3 spans 15 amino acids. CDR3 in DNA: TGTGCCAGCAGCTGGACAGGGAGCTCCTACAATGAGCAGTTCTTC. This encodes CASSWTGSSYNEQFF.

The chain couples TRBV4-1 to TRBJ2-7; D might be TRBD1 or TRBD2, each matching 5 bases. The CDR3 length is 15 residues. CDR1 MGHRA and CDR2 YSYEKL come from the germline V gene. Trimming left V 0 bases short and J 5 bases short, with 14 bases between. This CDR3 reads CASSQEGALRDEQYF. CDR3 coding DNA: TGCGCCAGCAGCCAAGAAGGGGCTCTGCGGGACGAGCAGTACTTC.

V gene TRBV9 combines with J gene TRBJ2-7; 7 bases map to TRBD2. CDR1 and CDR2 from the germline V gene are SGDLS and YYNGEE. The CDR3 has 17 amino acids. The junction had 19 bases not matched to a gene; V was cut back by 3 bases and J by 7 bases. This CDR3 reads CASSARLQRGGELEQYF. CDR3 DNA: TGTGCCAGCAGCGCCCGTCTTCAGCGGGGAGGGGAATTGGAGCAGTACTTC.

This clone was recorded only once. The V call is TRBV9, the J call TRBJ2-2; D is uncertain. This CDR3 has 13 amino acids. Germline V CDR1 and CDR2: SGDLS, YYNGEE. V was pared by 3 bases and J by 1 base, with 4 bases between. The CDR3 spells CASSGGNTGELFF. The CDR3 region has the DNA TGTGCCAGCAGCGGAGGGAACACCGGGGAGCTGTTTTTT. The whole variable domain, remainder taken from reference TRBV9 and TRBJ2-2, is DSGVTQTPKHLITATGQRVTLRCSPRSGDLSVYWYQQSLDQGLQFLIQYYNGEERAKGNILERFSAQQFPDLHSELNLSSLELGDSALYFCASSGGNTGELFFGEGSRLTVL.

This clone was found once. The J gene is TRBJ2-7, the V gene TRBV11-3; D possibly matches TRBD1 or TRBD2 (6 bases each). The CDR3 is 14 amino acids. V was trimmed by 3 bases and J by 7 bases, leaving 16 bases between them. In germline, CDR1 is SGHNT, CDR2 YENEEA. The CDR3 protein is CASSFGGGLGEQYF. CDR3 bases: TGTGCCAGCAGCTTTGGAGGGGGGTTGGGGGAGCAGTACTTC.

This chain links TRBV13 with TRBJ2-1; 7 bases map to TRBD1. This CDR3 spans 10 amino acids. Germline assignment: CDR1 PRHDT and CDR2 FYEKMQ (reference sequence). J gave up 7 bases and V 10 bases, and 1 base lay outside the gene matches. The chain's CDR3 is CATGGNEQFF. CDR3 in DNA: TGTGCCACAGGGGGTAATGAGCAGTTCTTC.

The rearrangement uses TRBV27 and TRBJ2-1; 7 nucleotides line up with TRBD2. The ends lost 7 bases at V and 12 bases at J; junction bases unmatched: 24. Germline values: CDR1 MNHEY, CDR2 SMNVEV (reference sequence). The CDR3 contains 17 residues. In nucleotides, the CDR3 is TGTGCCAGCAAGGAGGAAGGGTCAAGCGGGGCCCTTTCGCGGCAGTTCTTC. Translated: CASKEEGSSGALSRQFF.

The J gene is TRBJ2-1, the V gene TRBV19; 12 positions match TRBD2. CDR3 size: 15 residues. CDR1 is LNHDA and CDR2 is SQIVND in the germline V gene (reference sequence). Trimming cost V 5 bases and J 6 bases; bases outside gene matches: 5. CDR3 bases: TGTGCCAGTAGTCTAGCGGGAGGGCCCTCCAATGAGCAGTTCTTC. This sequence encodes CASSLAGGPSNEQFF.

The J gene is TRBJ1-2, the V gene TRBV7-9, with 7 nucleotides matching TRBD1. The CDR3 loop spans 16 amino acids. Per the germline V gene, CDR1 is SEHNR and CDR2 is FQNEAQ (reference sequence). V was clipped by 5 bases and J by 3 bases; unmatched bases: 12. This CDR3 reads CASSRRPTTGDYGYTF. CDR3 coding DNA: TGTGCCAGCAGCCGTAGGCCGACAACAGGGGACTATGGCTACACCTTC.

The chain carries TRBV7-2 and TRBJ1-2; no reliable D call. This CDR3 is 15 amino acids long. The germline V gene encodes CDR1 SGHTA and CDR2 FQGNSA. The V end lost 5 bases, the J end lost 2 bases, and 15 bases lay between the germline ends. Here the CDR3 reads CASSPTGAINYGYTF. DNA for the CDR3: TGTGCCAGCAGCCCCACGGGTGCAATCAACTATGGCTACACCTTC.

J is TRBJ1-1 and V is TRBV5-8; possibly TRBD1 for D (5 bases). The germline gives CDR1 SGHTS, CDR2 YDEGEE. This CDR3 comprises 15 residues. With 5 bases removed from V and 5 bases from J, the gap between germline ends came to 19 bases. Here the CDR3 reads CASSHQGRARTEAFF. CDR3 bases: TGTGCCAGCAGTCACCAAGGCAGGGCGAGGACTGAAGCTTTCTTT.

The chain joins TRBV19 to TRBJ2-6; TRBD1 is a possible D gene (6 bases). The CDR3 extends over 17 amino acids. V gave up 1 base and J gave up 4 bases, with 14 bases separating them. Per the germline V gene, CDR1 is LNHDA and CDR2 is SQIVND (reference sequence). CDR3 region: CASSIGGGTGGANVLTF. CDR3 in DNA: TGTGCCAGTAGTATAGGAGGGGGAACGGGCGGGGCCAACGTCCTGACTTTC.

The CDR3 protein is CASSILAGDTQYF. As DNA, the CDR3 is TGTGCCAGTAGTATCTTGGCAGGGGATACGCAGTATTTT. This chain joins TRBV19 and TRBJ2-3; a weak D match, TRBD1 (5 bases). V lost 3 bases and J lost 6, with 10 bases in between. The germline V gene encodes CDR1 LNHDA and CDR2 SQIVND (reference sequence). There are 13 residues in the CDR3.

This chain's CDR3 is CASSFRTGLSYEQYF. The CDR3 region has the DNA TGTGCCAGCAGCTTCCGGACAGGGCTCTCCTACGAGCAGTACTTC. J is TRBJ2-7 and V is TRBV7-8; 8 bases align to TRBD1. The CDR3 runs 15 residues. Germline CDR1 is SGHVS and CDR2 is FQNEAQ. V gave up 3 bases and J gave up 0 bases; unmatched junction bases: 4.